This T cell receptor (beta chain) was obtained from a study of radiation and T cells in renal cell carcinoma. The overall study: Nephrectomy followed 15 Gy stereotactic body radiation by 4 weeks.

Profiled with immunoSEQ multiplex PCR; TCRdb holds only in-frame clones, not every one. The data hold roughly 120,000 clones, with roughly 80% observed a single time. This CDR3 comprises 14 residues. The V gene's germline CDR1 is MNHEY and CDR2 SMNVEV (reference sequence). V gave up 2 bases and J gave up 3 bases, with 10 bases separating them. Worth noting for this clone: Antigen unknown.

Time point indicated: baseline pretreatment blood. Treatment given: 15 Gy SBRT to primary tumor, nephrectomy 4 weeks later. Radiation-treated patients gave blood at baseline, week 2 and week 4. Points from the study as a whole: From baseline, blood top tumor clonotypes peaked at 2 weeks post-radiation.

The sequence was obtained from a woman aged 55-69 years with renal cell carcinoma. Source: blood, taken from a patient whose treatment included radiotherapy and nephrectomy. The chain joins TRBV27 to TRBJ1-2, with D possibly TRBD1 on 6 matching bases. Written as DNA, the CDR3 is TGTGCCAGCAGTTTAGGGGGCACTTACTATGGCTACACCTTC. Translating gives CASSLGGTYYGYTF.